The T cell receptor beta chain under discussion was sequenced for a study of blood T cell repertoires in COVID-19. Study information: Donors in the United States, Italy and Spain gave samples during acute or convalescent COVID-19. Sample material is recorded as cDNA or gDNA derived from T cells, B-cell-depleted T cells, or PBMCs.

The CDR3 length is 13 residues. The germline gives CDR1 SNHLY, CDR2 FYNNEI. Trimming removed 11 bases from V and 3 bases from J, with 15 bases in between. Original processing methods: How many nucleated cells were present was estimated from reference gene primer amplification. TCRdb keeps only in-frame clones here, not all; method: immunoSEQ multiplex PCR. The D gene and trimming were derived from the DNA, and the V and J assignments and clone size from that table. The sample comprises fewer than 80,000 clones, 70% to 90% of which are singletons, and 2% rests with the top ten. This TCR derives from a man aged 30 to 45 with acute or convalescent COVID-19. This chain uses TRBV2 with TRBJ2-3, with D tentatively TRBD2 (6 bases). Sequenced: peripheral blood. CDR3 nucleotides: TGTGCCGGCGGGGTAGTGAGGACAGATACGCAGTATTTT. Translating it yields CAGGVVRTDTQYF.